Listed here is a single T cell receptor (beta chain). Its antigen is unidentified. The data derive from a study of post-analysis software for immune sequencing data. Study in general: Several disease courses (relapsing-remitting, secondary progressive and progressive-relapsing) of multiple sclerosis were included. Study-wide points: Strong co-clustering by F measure linked samples that shared a preparation batch. Patients carried four or five TRBV segments more frequently than controls did, and TRBV5-6, TRBV5-1 and TRBV20-1 were among them.

The TCR beta cDNA libraries carried unique molecular identifiers. Out of 1 to 10 million T cells, 470,000 or so cDNA molecules were generated. TCRdb recomputed calls from the PCR reads with MiXCR, one row per CDR3 protein. In the table there are hundreds of thousands of distinct CDR3 sequences, approximately 60% of which are singletons. CDR3 size: 15 residues. V trimming: 6 bases; J trimming: 6 bases; junction bases outside the gene matches: 5. J is TRBJ2-1 and V is TRBV12-3 or TRBV12-4; 13 positions agree with TRBD2. This TCR was sampled from a girl aged 2-10 years with multiple sclerosis. Sequencing used blood. CDR3 sequence reads: CASSTLAGGVNEQFF. CDR3 in DNA: TGTGCCAGCAGCACACTAGCGGGGGGGGTCAATGAGCAGTTCTTC.